This passage covers 15 T cell receptor beta chains from one sample sequenced in a study of blood T cell repertoires in COVID-19. Measured with immunoSEQ multiplex PCR; TCRdb has only the in-frame clones, and not every one. The data contain a few hundred thousand clones, around nine tenths of them singletons. The specimen was PBMCs or T cells enriched from blood (not recorded which). Source of these receptors: a woman younger than 45 who had recovered from COVID-19.

The chain is built from TRBV6-2 or TRBV6-3 and TRBJ2-5; D perhaps matches TRBD2 (6 bases). CDR1 and CDR2 (germline): MNHEY, SVGEGT. This CDR3 has 16 residues. V lost 2 bases to trimming and J lost 3 bases, with 16 bases between them. CDR3 protein: CASSYGRGVEEETQYF. For the CDR3, the DNA is TGTGCCAGCAGTTACGGGCGGGGAGTAGAAGAAGAGACCCAGTACTTC.

The chain combines TRBV27 with TRBJ2-1, with 7 bases identical to TRBD2. The CDR3 has 16 amino acids. Germline lookup yields CDR1 MNHEY and CDR2 SMNVEV (reference sequence). Trimming cost V 2 bases and J 8 bases; bases outside gene matches: 12. The CDR3 loop is CASSLGGLDAKDEQFF. CDR3 in DNA: TGTGCCAGCAGTTTAGGTGGACTAGATGCGAAGGATGAGCAGTTCTTC.

V gene TRBV24-1 combines with J gene TRBJ2-7, with a possible D match to TRBD1 (6 bases). The length of the CDR3 is 12 residues. The V end lost 6 bases, the J end lost 5 bases, and 10 bases lay between the germline ends. Looked up from germline, CDR1 is KGHDR and CDR2 is SFDVKD. Here the CDR3 reads CATSTGFNEQYF. The DNA for the CDR3 is TGTGCCACCAGTACAGGGTTCAACGAGCAGTACTTC.

The chain has TRBV19 and TRBJ1-1; no clear D gene. CDR1 is LNHDA, CDR2 SQIVND, per germline (reference sequence). The CDR3 covers 13 residues. V shed 7 bases and J shed 5 bases, with 14 bases lying between them. The CDR3 region is CASTFWGETEAFF. CDR3 bases: TGTGCCAGTACGTTCTGGGGAGAAACTGAAGCTTTCTTT. The full variable domain, completed using reference TRBV19 and TRBJ1-1, is DGGITQSPKYLFRKEGQNVTLSCEQNLNHDAMYWYRQDPGQGLRLIYYSQIVNDFQKGDIAEGYSVSREKKESFPLTVTSAQKNPTAFYLCASTFWGETEAFFGQGTRLTVV.

The chain recombines TRBV18 with TRBJ2-1, with 7 bases fitting TRBD1. Trimming removed 4 bases from V and 2 bases from J; junction bases left unmatched: 5. Germline lookup yields CDR1 KGHSH and CDR2 LQKENI. This CDR3 spans 15 amino acids. The CDR3 nucleotides are TGTGCCAGCTCACGAGGGGGCGGAGCCTACAATGAGCAGTTCTTC. This codes for CASSRGGGAYNEQFF.

This chain uses TRBV2 with TRBJ2-2, with 8 bases that match TRBD2. The CDR3 extends over 16 amino acids. The V and J ends lost 0 bases and 5 bases, in that order; junction bases with no gene match: 5. Germline V gene lookup returns CDR1 SNHLY and CDR2 FYNNEI. The CDR3 is CASSEASGRGTGELFF. DNA of the CDR3: TGTGCCAGCAGTGAAGCATCCGGGAGGGGTACCGGGGAGCTGTTTTTT.

The chain joins TRBV11-2 to TRBJ1-4; 7 bases are shared with TRBD1. Germline V gives CDR1 SGHAT, CDR2 FQNNGV. J lost 8 bases, V lost 0 bases, and 9 bases had no gene match. The CDR3 runs 16 residues. This CDR3 is CASSLEHMTGSEKLFF. DNA for the CDR3: TGTGCCAGCAGCTTAGAGCATATGACAGGGTCAGAAAAACTGTTTTTT.

This clone has just one count. The chain employs TRBV4-3 and TRBJ2-1, with a possible D match to TRBD2 (5 bases). This CDR3 contains 18 residues. In germline, CDR1 is LGHNA, CDR2 YSLEER. V was clipped by 0 bases and J by 6 bases, with 21 bases between them. CDR3 sequence (DNA): TGCGCCAGCAGCCAAGAGGTGGACTCCCCCGGCACCCGCAATGAGCAGTTCTTC. It translates to CASSQEVDSPGTRNEQFF.

The chain uses TRBV6-1 and TRBJ2-7; the D is unclear. CDR3 length equals 14 residues. V was trimmed by 1 base and J by 4 bases, leaving 11 bases between them. The germline V gene has CDR1 MNHNS and CDR2 SASEGT. CDR3 sequence reads: CASSEGWQAYEQYF. CDR3 nucleotides: TGTGCCAGCAGTGAAGGTTGGCAGGCGTACGAGCAGTACTTC.

V gene TRBV25-1 combines with J gene TRBJ2-3; D unclear. Between the trimmed V and J ends, which lost 3 bases and 1 base, there was a span of 11 bases. Germline V CDR1 and CDR2: MGHDK, SYGVNS. The CDR3 sequence is 15 residues long. The CDR3 DNA is TGTGCCAGCAGTGAGTCGGGTCGCCGCACAGATACGCAGTATTTT. This sequence encodes CASSESGRRTDTQYF.

This sequence joins TRBV9 and TRBJ1-1; 9 nucleotides line up with TRBD1. CDR3 length equals 16 residues. Germline V gives CDR1 SGDLS, CDR2 YYNGEE. The trim removed 0 bases at V and 0 bases at J, leaving 3 bases unmatched. As DNA, the CDR3 is TGTGCCAGCAGCGTAGCTGGGACAGGGATGAACACTGAAGCTTTCTTT. Protein: CASSVAGTGMNTEAFF.

V and J are TRBV7-8 and TRBJ1-2; 10 nucleotides line up with TRBD1. In germline, CDR1 is SGHVS, CDR2 FQNEAQ. With 1 base clipped from V and 7 bases from J, the junction kept 9 bases outside the gene matches. CDR3 length equals 16 residues. Written as DNA, the CDR3 is TGTGCCAGCAGCTTAGTACCGGGACAGGGGCGAGGTGGCTACACCTTC. Translation: CASSLVPGQGRGGYTF.

This sequence joins TRBV29-1 and TRBJ2-7; 8 bases map to TRBD1. The CDR3 runs 13 residues. V lost 5 bases to trimming and J lost 1 base; unmatched junction nucleotides: 4. Germline V CDR1 and CDR2: SQVTM, ANQGSEA. The CDR3 spells CSVQQGVSYEQYF. DNA for the CDR3: TGCAGCGTTCAACAGGGGGTTTCCTACGAGCAGTACTTC.

V gene TRBV7-2 combines with J gene TRBJ1-5, with D possibly TRBD1 on 5 matching bases. Germline V gene data show CDR1 as SGHTA and CDR2 as FQGNSA. This CDR3 contains 15 residues. Trimming took 1 base from V and 3 from J, leaving 10 bases between them. The CDR3 loop reads CASSLVTGANQPQHF. The CDR3 region has the DNA TGTGCCAGCAGCTTAGTTACAGGCGCCAATCAGCCCCAGCATTTT. The whole variable domain, remainder taken from reference TRBV7-2 and TRBJ1-5, is GAGVSQSPSNKVTEKGKDVELRCDPISGHTALYWYRQSLGQGLEFLIYFQGNSAPDKSGLPSDRFSAERTGGSVSTLTIQRTQQEDSAVYLCASSLVTGANQPQHFGDGTRLSIL.

The chain links TRBV12-5 to TRBJ2-3; no reliable D call. The CDR3 is 13 amino acids. The V end lost 6 bases, the J end lost 0 bases, and 7 bases lay between the germline ends. The germline CDR1 and CDR2 sequences are LGHNT and FRNRAP. The CDR3 region is CASGSYSTDTQYF. The CDR3, as DNA: TGTGCTAGTGGCAGTTATAGCACAGATACGCAGTATTTT.